These 26 T cell receptor beta chains were all obtained from the same sample, sequenced in a study of blood T cell repertoires in COVID-19. Produced via immunoSEQ multiplex PCR; TCRdb's table is partial and in-frame only. The sample lists 65,000 to 90,000 clones, approximately 79% occurring once. The sequencing input was peripheral blood. The source of these receptors is a man in his 60s with active or convalescent COVID-19.

This chain uses TRBV3-1 (or the pseudogene TRBV3-2) with TRBJ2-3; D possibly corresponds to TRBD2 (6 bases). The ends were cut back, 3 bases at V and 5 bases at J, with 21 bases in the middle. This CDR3 has 17 amino acids. Per germline, CDR1 LGHDT and CDR2 YNNKEL (reference sequence). The CDR3 DNA sequence: TGTGCCAGCAGCCAGAGCCAGGGAGGATTGGGGCAAGATACGCAGTATTTT. Translated, it gives CASSQSQGGLGQDTQYF.

This chain joins TRBV10-3 and TRBJ2-1; D is unresolved. The V gene lost 0 bases and the J gene lost 12 bases, with 9 bases spanning the gap. CDR1 ENHRY and CDR2 SYGVKD come from the germline V gene. The CDR3 totals 12 residues. The CDR3 DNA is TGTGCCATCAGTGAGTCTAATTTGGCGCAGTTCTTC. Amino acid sequence: CAISESNLAQFF.

The rearrangement joins TRBV2 to TRBJ1-2; D might be TRBD1 (6 bases). The germline CDR1 and CDR2 sequences are SNHLY and FYNNEI. The CDR3 has 11 residues. Trimming took 5 bases from V and 10 from J, leaving 11 bases between them. CDR3 bases: TGTGCCAGCAGTCTACAGGGAGCCTACACCTTC. Translating it yields CASSLQGAYTF.

The genes are TRBV30 and TRBJ2-1; TRBD1 aligns across 9 bases. Germline trimming cut 8 bases from V and 7 bases from J; bases unmatched to any gene: 9. CDR3 length: 13 amino acids. Germline V gives CDR1 GTSNPN, CDR2 SVGIG (reference sequence). CDR3 in DNA: TGTGCCGCTGACAGGGGGTCTCTTAATGAGCAGTTCTTC. The encoded protein is CAADRGSLNEQFF.

This clone was found a few times. This chain uses TRBV2 with TRBJ2-2, with 12 bases matching TRBD2. Germline CDR1 reads SNHLY; CDR2 reads FYNNEI. After removal of 6 bases from V and 2 bases from J, the junction contained 7 bases not matched to a gene. This CDR3 has 17 residues. The CDR3 loop is CASSRTSGDLNTGELFF. The CDR3 nucleotides read TGTGCCAGCAGCCGGACTAGCGGGGATTTAAACACCGGGGAGCTGTTTTTT.

This clone occurred a few times. The chain joins TRBV6-6 to TRBJ1-5; 8 positions match TRBD1. The V and J ends lost 5 bases and 1 base, in that order; junction bases with no gene match: 10. Germline loops: CDR1 MNHNY, CDR2 SVGAGI (reference sequence). The CDR3 is 17 amino acids. CDR3 loop: CASSPSTGALSNQPQHF. The CDR3 bases are TGTGCCAGCAGTCCATCGACAGGGGCCTTAAGCAATCAGCCCCAGCATTTT.

The J gene is TRBJ1-1, the V gene TRBV2, with no clear D. Between the trimmed V and J ends, which lost 6 bases and 10 bases, there was a span of 15 bases. CDR3 length: 12 residues. Per germline, CDR1 SNHLY and CDR2 FYNNEI. The CDR3 here is CASREQREPAFF. The DNA of the CDR3 is TGTGCCAGCAGGGAGCAGAGGGAGCCAGCTTTCTTT. The full variable domain, in which reference TRBV2 and TRBJ1-1 provide the parts outside the CDR3, is EPEVTQTPSHQVTQMGQEVILRCVPISNHLYFYWYRQILGQKVEFLVSFYNNEISEKSEIFDDQFSVERPDGSNFTLKIRSTKLEDSAMYFCASREQREPAFFGQGTRLTVV.

V and J are TRBV3-1 (or the pseudogene TRBV3-2) and TRBJ2-2; 9 nucleotides agree with TRBD1. Germline V lookup: CDR1 LGHDT, CDR2 YNNKEL (reference sequence). The V gene end was trimmed by 1 base and the J gene end by 9 bases; junction bases not matched to a gene: 9. The CDR3 consists of 16 residues. CDR3 region: CASSQAVDRGPRELFF. The CDR3 DNA reads TGTGCCAGCAGCCAAGCCGTGGACAGGGGCCCCCGGGAGCTGTTTTTT.

The chain joins TRBV27 to TRBJ1-1; no firm D call. V was shortened by 6 bases and J by 3 bases, with 11 bases between the two germline ends. Germline assignment: CDR1 MNHEY and CDR2 SMNVEV (reference sequence). The CDR3 loop spans 13 amino acids. As DNA, the CDR3 is TGTGCCAGCAGCCTGAATCGAGACACTGAAGCTTTCTTT. This sequence encodes CASSLNRDTEAFF.

This clone is a singleton in its sample. This chain uses TRBV28 with TRBJ1-6; TRBD1 agrees at 7 bases. This CDR3 comprises 17 residues. Germline loops: CDR1 MDHEN, CDR2 SYDVKM. V lost 2 bases, J lost 8 bases, and 12 bases stayed unmatched. CDR3 nucleotide sequence: TGTGCCAGCAGTTTAGGGCTAGGGGACAGTCCTGATTCACCCCTCCACTTT. Its translation is CASSLGLGDSPDSPLHF.

This clone has only one observation. CDR3 in DNA: TGTGCCAGCAGTAATGTAATCTTTCAGCCCCAGCATTTT. It is translated as CASSNVIFQPQHF. The chain is built from TRBV6-5 and TRBJ1-5, with D unresolved. The germline CDR1 and CDR2 sequences are MNHEY and SVGAGI. The CDR3 is 13 residues long. With 5 bases removed from V and 6 bases from J, the gap between germline ends came to 11 bases.

This chain links TRBV28 with TRBJ1-2, with 10 positions matching TRBD1. The CDR3 extends over 14 amino acids. The germline CDR1 and CDR2 sequences are MDHEN and SYDVKM. Germline trimming cut 7 bases from V and 8 bases from J; bases unmatched to any gene: 10. The CDR3 nucleotides are TGTGCCAGCACCACTCCCGGGACAGGGGTCGGCTACACCTTC. Translating gives CASTTPGTGVGYTF.

The chain uses TRBV9 and TRBJ1-2; D gene unclear. The CDR3 loop spans 17 amino acids. Germline V gene sequence: CDR1 SGDLS, CDR2 YYNGEE. V lost 3 bases and J lost 0, with 18 bases in between. CDR3 nucleotide sequence: TGTGCCAGCAGCGCCCCGCGGATAGGCGCAACTAACTATGGCTACACCTTC. As protein: CASSAPRIGATNYGYTF.

CDR3 DNA sequence: TGTGCCAGCAGCAAAGCAGAGCCCCGGAGCTCCTACAATGAGCAGTTCTTC. Protein sequence: CASSKAEPRSSYNEQFF. The gene calls are TRBV21-1 and TRBJ2-1; TRBD2 reflects the table's D call only, with no check against the DNA. TRBV21-1 is a recognized pseudogene. The CDR3 runs 17 residues.

The J gene is TRBJ1-6, the V gene TRBV3-1 (or the pseudogene TRBV3-2); 8 bases agree with TRBD1. V lost 5 bases, J lost 8 bases, and 2 bases stayed unmatched. In germline, CDR1 is LGHDT, CDR2 YNNKEL (reference sequence). The CDR3 length is 13 residues. The DNA of the CDR3 is TGTGCCAGCAGCTCGGACAGGGATTCACCCCTCCACTTT. Translation: CASSSDRDSPLHF.

The rearrangement links TRBV18 to TRBJ1-3; TRBD1 is a possible D gene (5 bases). The CDR3 is 14 amino acids. V was shortened by 3 bases and J by 3 bases, with 9 bases between the two germline ends. Germline values: CDR1 KGHSH, CDR2 LQKENI. CDR3 coding DNA: TGTGCCAGCTCACCCCCAGGGAATGGAAACACCATATATTTT. This encodes CASSPPGNGNTIYF.

The CDR3 bases are TGTGCCAGCTCACCTATCTCGACAGGTCACAATCAGCCCCAGCATTTT. Its translation is CASSPISTGHNQPQHF. The gene calls are TRBV18 and TRBJ1-5, with D maybe TRBD1 (6 bases). The CDR3 is made up of 16 amino acids. Trimming removed 3 bases from V and 3 bases from J, with 15 bases in between. Looked up from germline, CDR1 is KGHSH and CDR2 is LQKENI.

The V call is TRBV27, the J call TRBJ1-2; 7 bases are a match to TRBD1. With 5 bases clipped from V and 4 bases from J, the junction kept 13 bases outside the gene matches. The CDR3 extends over 16 amino acids. CDR1 is MNHEY, CDR2 SMNVEV, per germline (reference sequence). CDR3 region: CASSQMTGTALYGYTF. DNA for the CDR3: TGTGCCAGCAGTCAGATGACCGGGACAGCCCTCTATGGCTACACCTTC.

V is TRBV13 and J is TRBJ2-1, with 7 bases identical to TRBD1. Germline V gene sequence: CDR1 PRHDT, CDR2 FYEKMQ (reference sequence). Losses at the gene ends were 5 bases for V and 8 bases for J; bases not matched to a gene: 15. The CDR3 runs 16 residues. This CDR3 is CASSQLKGQRGDEQFF. Written as DNA, the CDR3 is TGTGCCAGCAGCCAACTTAAGGGACAGCGAGGGGATGAGCAGTTCTTC.

The J gene is TRBJ2-3, the V gene TRBV30; TRBD2 is a possible D gene (7 bases). The CDR3 is 17 residues long. Germline V gene sequence: CDR1 GTSNPN, CDR2 SVGIG (reference sequence). Trimming removed 3 bases from V and 0 bases from J, with 19 bases in between. The CDR3 DNA reads as TGTGCCTGGAGGCTGTTTGCGGGGGCCTTTAGCACAGATACGCAGTATTTT. Translated: CAWRLFAGAFSTDTQYF. The variable domain in full, with the rest retrieved from reference TRBV30 and TRBJ2-3, is SQTIHQWPATLVQPVGSPLSLECTVEGTSNPNLYWYRQAAGRGLQLLFYSVGIGQISSEVPQNLSASRPQDRQFILSSKKLLLSDSGFYLCAWRLFAGAFSTDTQYFGPGTRLTVL.

The J gene is TRBJ1-5, the V gene TRBV30; perhaps TRBD1 as D (5 bases). The CDR3 has 14 residues. The germline CDR1 and CDR2 sequences are GTSNPN and SVGIG (reference sequence). Deletions cut 5 bases from V and 7 bases from J, with 18 bases between. This CDR3 reads CAWCPSGKGQPQHF. CDR3 DNA: TGTGCCTGGTGTCCGTCAGGGAAAGGACAGCCCCAGCATTTT.

This CDR3 reads CASSQTGGAEKLFF. The CDR3 bases are TGTGCCAGCAGTCAGACAGGGGGCGCTGAAAAACTGTTTTTT. V gene TRBV6-2 or TRBV6-3 combines with J gene TRBJ1-4; 10 nucleotides line up with TRBD1. From germline, CDR1 is MNHEY and CDR2 SVGEGT. The CDR3 sequence is 14 residues long. The V segment lost 5 bases and the J segment 7 bases; nucleotides outside the gene matches: 4.

The gene calls are TRBV2 and TRBJ1-5; possibly TRBD1 for D (6 bases). Germline V lookup: CDR1 SNHLY, CDR2 FYNNEI. The CDR3 runs to 17 residues. Trimming took 8 bases from V and 0 from J, leaving 20 bases between them. The CDR3 here is CASRTVNPLYSNQPQHF. DNA of the CDR3: TGTGCCAGCCGGACAGTTAATCCCCTTTATAGCAATCAGCCCCAGCATTTT.

The chain employs TRBV18 and TRBJ1-1; no firm D call. Germline V gene lookup returns CDR1 KGHSH and CDR2 LQKENI. This CDR3 has 13 amino acids. Between the trimmed V and J ends, which lost 2 bases and 4 bases, there was a span of 8 bases. The CDR3 loop is CASSPAVSTEAFF. CDR3 DNA sequence: TGTGCCAGCTCACCAGCGGTTTCCACTGAAGCTTTCTTT. Based on the CDR3 plus reference TRBV18 and TRBJ1-1, the full variable domain is NAGVMQNPRHLVRRRGQEARLRCSPMKGHSHVYWYRQLPEEGLKFMVYLQKENIIDESGMPKERFSAEFPKEGPSILRIQQVVRGDSAAYFCASSPAVSTEAFFGQGTRLTVV.

This clone has more than one count but fewer than ten. A junction end diverges from the germline sequence, so it may reflect a read error. The J gene is TRBJ2-3, the V gene TRBV6-2 or TRBV6-3; a weak D match, TRBD2 (6 bases). This CDR3 is 13 amino acids long. CDR1 is MNHEY, CDR2 SVGEGT, per germline. This CDR3 reads CASSYSGLDTQYF. CDR3 coding DNA: TGTGCCAGCAGCTACTCGGGACTTGATACGCAGTATTTT.

The V and J genes are TRBV11-2 and TRBJ2-7; 11 bases map to TRBD2. V shed 3 bases, J shed 3 bases, and the junction held 13 bases outside the gene matches. Germline-derived CDR1 and CDR2 are SGHAT and FQNNGV. CDR3 length equals 18 residues. In DNA form, the CDR3 reads TGTGCCAGCAGCTTCCCATTAGCGGGGGGGCCGTTAAACTACGAGCAGTACTTC. Its translation: CASSFPLAGGPLNYEQYF.